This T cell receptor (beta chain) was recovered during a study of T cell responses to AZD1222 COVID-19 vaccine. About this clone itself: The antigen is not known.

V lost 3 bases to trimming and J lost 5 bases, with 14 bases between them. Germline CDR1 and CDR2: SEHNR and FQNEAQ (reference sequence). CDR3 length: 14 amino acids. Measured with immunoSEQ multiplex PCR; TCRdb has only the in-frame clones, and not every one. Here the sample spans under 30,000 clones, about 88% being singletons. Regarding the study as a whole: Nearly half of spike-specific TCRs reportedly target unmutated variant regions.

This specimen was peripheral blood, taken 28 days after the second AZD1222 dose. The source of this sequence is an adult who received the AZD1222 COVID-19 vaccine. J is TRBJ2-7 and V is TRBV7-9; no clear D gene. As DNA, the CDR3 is TGTGCCAGCAGCTTTCCCGGGTCCAGAAACGAGCAGTACTTC. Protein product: CASSFPGSRNEQYF. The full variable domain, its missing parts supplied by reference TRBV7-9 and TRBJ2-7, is DTGVSQNPRHKITKRGQNVTFRCDPISEHNRLYWYRQTLGQGPEFLTYFQNEAQLEKSRLLSDRFSAERPKGSFSTLEIQRTEQGDSAMYLCASSFPGSRNEQYFGPGTRLTVT.